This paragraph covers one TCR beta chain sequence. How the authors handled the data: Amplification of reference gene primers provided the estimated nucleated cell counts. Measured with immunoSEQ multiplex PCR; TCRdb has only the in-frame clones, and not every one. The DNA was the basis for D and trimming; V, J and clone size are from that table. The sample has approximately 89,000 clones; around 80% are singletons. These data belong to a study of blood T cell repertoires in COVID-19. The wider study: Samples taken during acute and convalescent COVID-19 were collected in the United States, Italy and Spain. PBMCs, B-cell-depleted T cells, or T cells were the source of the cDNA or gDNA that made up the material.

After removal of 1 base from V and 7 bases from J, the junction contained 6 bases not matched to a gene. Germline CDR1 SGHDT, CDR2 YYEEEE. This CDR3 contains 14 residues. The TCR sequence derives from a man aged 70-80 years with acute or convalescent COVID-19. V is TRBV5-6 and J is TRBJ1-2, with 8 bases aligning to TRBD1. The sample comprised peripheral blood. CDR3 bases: TGTGCCAGCAGCTTGTTGGACAGGGAGTCTGGCTACACCTTC. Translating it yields CASSLLDRESGYTF.